What follows are 27 T cell receptor beta chains derived from one specimen sequenced in a study of control samples from healthy donors and cancer patients. Assay: immunoSEQ multiplex PCR; the TCRdb copy retains only in-frame clones and omits some. This sample yields 80,000 to 100,000 clones, of which 88% are seen a single time; around an eighth belongs to the top ten. The sequencing sample was made of blood. These receptor sequences come from a man younger than 45 in good health.

This chain connects TRBV3-1 (or the pseudogene TRBV3-2) to TRBJ1-2; 8 nucleotides line up with TRBD1. The germline V gene encodes CDR1 LGHDT and CDR2 YNNKEL (reference sequence). Unmatched junction bases numbered 11, after V lost 4 bases and J lost 7 bases. The CDR3 is 15 amino acids. The CDR3 coding sequence is TGTGCCAGCAGCCCCTGGACAGGGCCCAGGGGTGGCTACACCTTC. This encodes CASSPWTGPRGGYTF.

The V and J genes are TRBV5-1 and TRBJ1-1; no definite D call. Germline CDR1 SGHRS, CDR2 YFSETQ. This CDR3 contains 13 residues. V lost 5 bases, J lost 1 base, and 9 bases lay in between. CDR3 in DNA: TGCGCCAGCAGATCTACAGAGAACACTGAAGCTTTCTTT. Residues: CASRSTENTEAFF.

The J gene is TRBJ2-1, the V gene TRBV9, with D uncertain. V lost 0 bases and J 3 bases, leaving 1 base between the germline ends. Looked up from germline, CDR1 is SGDLS and CDR2 is YYNGEE. This CDR3 contains 12 residues. The CDR3 loop reads CASSVVYNEQFF. The CDR3 nucleotides read TGTGCCAGCAGCGTAGTCTACAATGAGCAGTTCTTC.

In this sample, this clone turned up once. The V call is TRBV27, the J call TRBJ1-6, with no clear D. The germline gives CDR1 MNHEY, CDR2 SMNVEV (reference sequence). This CDR3 spans 13 amino acids. The V and J ends lost 8 bases and 10 bases respectively, with 15 bases between them. The CDR3 DNA reads TGTGCCAGCGGTCAGGATCGGGCGTCACCCCTCCACTTT. Its translation: CASGQDRASPLHF.

This clone was observed a single time. The chain couples TRBV7-2 to TRBJ1-1; possibly TRBD1 for D (6 bases). V lost 8 bases and J lost 6, with 19 bases in between. The CDR3 contains 14 residues. Germline CDR1 is SGHTA and CDR2 is FQGNSA. The CDR3 sequence: CASEDILGAAEAFF. In DNA form, the CDR3 reads TGTGCCAGCGAGGATATTTTGGGGGCGGCTGAAGCTTTCTTT.

V gene TRBV10-1 combines with J gene TRBJ2-4; D is ambiguous. This CDR3 region has 17 residues. Germline V gene data show CDR1 as WNHNN and CDR2 as SYGVQD (reference sequence). V was cut by 0 bases and J by 0 bases, with 12 bases left in between. The CDR3 coding sequence is TGCGCCAGCAGTGAGTCGCGTCTACCGATAGCCAAAAACATTCAGTACTTC. Translated: CASSESRLPIAKNIQYF.

This chain links TRBV6-5 with TRBJ2-5; maybe TRBD1 (6 bases). V gave up 0 bases and J gave up 2 bases, with 10 bases separating them. The CDR3 has 15 amino acids. The V gene's germline CDR1 is MNHEY and CDR2 SVGAGI. The CDR3 loop is CASSYSWQGQETQYF. DNA for the CDR3: TGTGCCAGCAGTTACTCGTGGCAGGGGCAAGAGACCCAGTACTTC.

The rearrangement joins TRBV10-3 to TRBJ2-3; TRBD2 aligns across 12 bases. CDR3 size: 18 residues. The germline V gene has CDR1 ENHRY and CDR2 SYGVKD. Losses at the gene ends were 6 bases for V and 4 bases for J; bases not matched to a gene: 14. The DNA of the CDR3 is TGTGCCATCAGCTCTGGTCTAGCGGGAGGGCCCAGCCCAGATACGCAGTATTTT. This encodes CAISSGLAGGPSPDTQYF.

The V call is TRBV28, the J call TRBJ2-7; 7 nucleotides agree with TRBD1. Germline V lookup: CDR1 MDHEN, CDR2 SYDVKM. After removal of 5 bases from V and 4 bases from J, the junction contained 11 bases not matched to a gene. This CDR3 has 15 residues. CDR3 sequence reads: CASSPATGVWYEQYF. Written as DNA, the CDR3 is TGTGCCAGCAGTCCTGCAACAGGGGTTTGGTACGAGCAGTACTTC.

V is TRBV5-6 and J is TRBJ2-7; weak D call: TRBD1 (6 bases). Trimming took off 6 bases at V and 5 bases at J, with 18 bases between the two ends. Germline-derived CDR1 and CDR2 are SGHDT and YYEEEE. The CDR3 is made up of 14 amino acids. The CDR3 sequence is CASTPGRQAHEQYF. In DNA form, the CDR3 reads TGTGCCAGCACCCCTGGGAGACAGGCCCACGAGCAGTACTTC.

The J gene is TRBJ1-2, the V gene TRBV10-3; 9 positions agree with TRBD1. With 0 bases clipped from V and 13 bases from J, the junction kept 18 bases outside the gene matches. Germline values: CDR1 ENHRY, CDR2 SYGVKD. The CDR3 loop spans 17 amino acids. CDR3 in amino acids: CAISESGDTGGVISATF. The CDR3 region has the DNA TGTGCCATCAGTGAGTCTGGAGATACAGGGGGCGTAATATCTGCCACCTTC.

The V gene is TRBV28, the J gene TRBJ2-7; D might be TRBD1 or TRBD2, each matching 5 bases. V was cut by 2 bases and J by 2 bases, with 13 bases left in between. In germline, CDR1 is MDHEN, CDR2 SYDVKM. The length of the CDR3 is 15 residues. The CDR3: CASSLILGPTYEQYF. As DNA, the CDR3 is TGTGCCAGCAGTTTAATCCTGGGACCAACCTACGAGCAGTACTTC.

The chain couples TRBV10-2 to TRBJ2-4; D perhaps matches TRBD2 (6 bases). CDR1 is WSHSY and CDR2 is SAAADI in the germline V gene. Trimming took off 5 bases at V and 2 bases at J, with 10 bases between the two ends. The length of the CDR3 is 14 residues. The CDR3 bases are TGCGCCAGCAGTCCCGGGGGATCCAAAAACATTCAGTACTTC. Translation: CASSPGGSKNIQYF.

J is TRBJ2-1 and V is TRBV6-5; D is perhaps TRBD1 (6 bases). V was clipped by 7 bases and J by 6 bases, with 13 bases between them. Germline loops: CDR1 MNHEY, CDR2 SVGAGI. The CDR3 is 13 amino acids. CDR3 DNA sequence: TGTGCCAGCAAAGGACAGAACTTCAATGAGCAGTTCTTC. It encodes CASKGQNFNEQFF.

The chain employs TRBV3-1 (or the pseudogene TRBV3-2) and TRBJ2-3; 8 bases map to TRBD2. The CDR3 length is 18 residues. J was trimmed by 2 bases and V by 3 bases; bases with no gene match: 13. CDR1 and CDR2 from the germline V gene are LGHDT and YNNKEL (reference sequence). The DNA for the CDR3 is TGTGCCAGCAGCCACCTCCCTGGGACTAGTGGCCCCACAGATACGCAGTATTTT. Protein: CASSHLPGTSGPTDTQYF.

This sequence joins TRBV7-2 and TRBJ1-4, with TRBD1 identical over 7 bases. The CDR3 covers 13 residues. The V and J ends lost 5 bases and 7 bases, in that order; junction bases with no gene match: 4. CDR1 and CDR2 (germline): SGHTA, FQGNSA. The CDR3 nucleotides are TGTGCCAGCAGCACCCGGGACAGTGAAAAACTGTTTTTT. Amino acids: CASSTRDSEKLFF.

A few counts support this clone. CDR3 protein: CASRPRTRGTEAFF. The CDR3 bases are TGTGCCAGCAGACCTAGAACCCGGGGGACTGAAGCTTTCTTT. The chain couples TRBV28 to TRBJ1-1, with TRBD1 as a possible D gene (5 bases). Germline CDR1 and CDR2: MDHEN and SYDVKM. The CDR3 is 14 amino acids. Trimming pared 6 bases from V and 5 bases from J, leaving 16 bases between.

The chain employs TRBV2 and TRBJ2-6; tentative D call: TRBD1 (6 bases). The CDR3 extends over 15 amino acids. V was cut by 7 bases and J by 0 bases, with 10 bases left in between. In germline, CDR1 is SNHLY, CDR2 FYNNEI. The CDR3 here is CASNQQGSGANVLTF. CDR3 sequence (DNA): TGTGCCAGCAATCAACAGGGCTCTGGGGCCAACGTCCTGACTTTC.

This sequence joins TRBV15 and TRBJ2-7; unclear D gene. The CDR3 runs 12 residues. V lost 4 bases and J 3 bases, leaving 7 bases between the germline ends. Germline CDR1 LNHNV, CDR2 YYDKDF (reference sequence). The CDR3 coding sequence is TGTGCCACCAGCACTGCCAGCTACGAGCAGTACTTC. Its translation is CATSTASYEQYF.

The V gene is TRBV4-1, the J gene TRBJ2-1; 13 positions agree with TRBD2. After removal of 6 bases from V and 7 bases from J, the junction contained 6 bases not matched to a gene. Germline CDR1 is MGHRA and CDR2 is YSYEKL. The CDR3 length is 15 residues. The CDR3 sequence: CASRVLAGGGNEQFF. For the CDR3, the DNA is TGCGCCAGCAGGGTACTAGCGGGAGGGGGAAATGAGCAGTTCTTC.

This clone came up a few times. The chain has TRBV2 and TRBJ2-1, with unresolved D. This CDR3 comprises 13 residues. Per the germline V gene, CDR1 is SNHLY and CDR2 is FYNNEI. V dropped 4 bases and J dropped 4 bases, with 8 bases sitting between them. This chain's CDR3 is CASSVQVYNEQFF. In nucleotides, the CDR3 is TGTGCCAGCAGTGTCCAAGTTTACAATGAGCAGTTCTTC.

The CDR3 reads CASSIKTSSAYNEQFF. CDR3 nucleotides: TGTGCCAGCAGCATCAAGACTAGCTCGGCCTACAATGAGCAGTTCTTC. The chain recombines TRBV27 with TRBJ2-1; 7 bases fit TRBD2. This CDR3 is 16 amino acids long. Germline lookup yields CDR1 MNHEY and CDR2 SMNVEV (reference sequence). Trimming took 6 bases from V and 2 from J; bases not matched to a gene: 10.

This chain joins TRBV24-1 and TRBJ2-3, with D possibly being TRBD1 or TRBD2 (5 bases each). V was cut by 5 bases and J by 2 bases, with 13 bases left in between. The CDR3 has 15 amino acids. Germline V gives CDR1 KGHDR, CDR2 SFDVKD. DNA for the CDR3: TGTGCCACCAGTGTATCGGGGCTTAACACAGATACGCAGTATTTT. It is translated as CATSVSGLNTDTQYF.

The chain employs TRBV7-2 and TRBJ2-3; weak D call: TRBD2 (5 bases). Trimming stripped 4 bases from V and 9 bases from J, with 11 bases between. Germline CDR1 and CDR2: SGHTA and FQGNSA. This CDR3 spans 12 amino acids. This CDR3 is CASSSGSGTQYF. The CDR3 bases are TGTGCCAGCAGCTCCGGGTCGGGGACGCAGTATTTT.

The chain uses TRBV19 and TRBJ1-1; D is possibly TRBD1 (6 bases). This CDR3 spans 15 amino acids. Germline V gene sequence: CDR1 LNHDA, CDR2 SQIVND (reference sequence). Trimming took 2 bases from V and 3 from J, leaving 13 bases between them. CDR3 in amino acids: CASSIISAGDTEAFF. DNA of the CDR3: TGTGCCAGTAGTATAATTTCAGCAGGGGACACTGAAGCTTTCTTT.

V usage is TRBV19 and J usage is TRBJ2-7, with 7 bases lining up with TRBD2. This CDR3 is 15 amino acids long. J gave up 4 bases and V 3 bases, and 9 bases lay outside the gene matches. Germline loops: CDR1 LNHDA, CDR2 SQIVND (reference sequence). The CDR3 DNA reads as TGTGCCAGTAGTATGCGGGCTAGCGGTCTTTACGAGCAGTACTTC. Its translation: CASSMRASGLYEQYF.

This chain joins TRBV6-2 or TRBV6-3 and TRBJ2-7; 9 nucleotides agree with TRBD2. V gave up 6 bases and J gave up 2 bases; unmatched junction bases: 5. CDR3 size: 14 residues. Germline CDR1 and CDR2: MNHEY and SVGEGT. CDR3 in DNA: TGTGCCAGCAGCAGACTAGCGGTCCCCTACGAGCAGTACTTC. This codes for CASSRLAVPYEQYF.